The 6 T cell receptor beta chains below were found in one sample sequenced in a study of cytomegalovirus exposure and HLA in healthy donors. The protocol was immunoSEQ multiplex PCR, while the TCRdb copy is restricted to in-frame clones and leaves out a portion. This sample has 150,000 to 200,000 clones, with about 89% found just once. Sequencing was done on a sample of PBMCs. The source of these receptors is a man between 18 and 29 years old in good health and CMV-seropositive.

The chain couples TRBV6-6 to TRBJ2-7; 9 bases fit TRBD1. The CDR3 spans 15 residues. Germline loops: CDR1 MNHNY, CDR2 SVGAGI (reference sequence). The J segment lost 5 bases and the V segment lost 6 bases, leaving 11 bases of the junction unmatched. Here the CDR3 reads CASSQRQGDRNEQYF. The CDR3 nucleotides read TGTGCCAGCAGCCAACGACAGGGGGACAGGAACGAGCAGTACTTC.

This clone occurred once. The genes are TRBV29-1 and TRBJ1-2; D gene uncertain. CDR3 length equals 14 residues. V gave up 0 bases and J gave up 7 bases, with 15 bases separating them. The V gene's germline CDR1 is SQVTM and CDR2 ANQGSEA. The CDR3 is CSVEDDEGNGGYTF. The CDR3 bases are TGCAGCGTTGAAGATGACGAGGGAAACGGTGGCTACACCTTC.

The chain uses TRBV6-5 and TRBJ2-3; 8 bases agree with TRBD2. V shed 6 bases, J shed 2 bases, and the junction held 7 bases outside the gene matches. CDR3 length: 15 residues. The germline V gene encodes CDR1 MNHEY and CDR2 SVGAGI. The CDR3 region is CASSPSGGVTDTQYF. Here the CDR3 DNA reads TGTGCCAGCAGCCCCTCCGGGGGGGTCACAGATACGCAGTATTTT.

V and J are TRBV4-2 and TRBJ1-4, with D hard to call. Per the germline V gene, CDR1 is LGHNA and CDR2 is YNFKEQ. This CDR3 is built from 18 residues. The V end lost 1 base, the J end lost 3 bases, and 18 bases lay between the germline ends. CDR3: CASSQAWPPSESNEKLFF. As DNA, the CDR3 is TGTGCCAGCAGCCAAGCCTGGCCGCCCTCGGAGTCTAATGAAAAACTGTTTTTT.

CDR3 coding DNA: TGTGCCAGCAGCGTAGAGACAGGGGTTCAAGAGACCCAGTACTTC. Encoded protein: CASSVETGVQETQYF. V usage is TRBV9 and J usage is TRBJ2-5; 8 bases are a match to TRBD1. The CDR3 is 15 residues long. Germline lookup yields CDR1 SGDLS and CDR2 YYNGEE. Losses at the gene ends were 0 bases for V and 2 bases for J; bases not matched to a gene: 3.

The chain combines TRBV28 with TRBJ2-3; the D is unclear. The CDR3 sequence is 13 residues long. V was pared by 2 bases and J by 6 bases, with 9 bases between. Germline V gene data show CDR1 as MDHEN and CDR2 as SYDVKM. The CDR3 region is CASSLPGSDTQYF. As DNA, the CDR3 is TGTGCCAGCAGTTTACCAGGTTCCGATACGCAGTATTTT. Full variable domain (rest looked up from reference TRBV28 and TRBJ2-3): DVKVTQSSRYLVKRTGEKVFLECVQDMDHENMFWYRQDPGLGLRLIYFSYDVKMKEKGDIPEGYSVSREKKERFSLILESASTNQTSMYLCASSLPGSDTQYFGPGTRLTVL.